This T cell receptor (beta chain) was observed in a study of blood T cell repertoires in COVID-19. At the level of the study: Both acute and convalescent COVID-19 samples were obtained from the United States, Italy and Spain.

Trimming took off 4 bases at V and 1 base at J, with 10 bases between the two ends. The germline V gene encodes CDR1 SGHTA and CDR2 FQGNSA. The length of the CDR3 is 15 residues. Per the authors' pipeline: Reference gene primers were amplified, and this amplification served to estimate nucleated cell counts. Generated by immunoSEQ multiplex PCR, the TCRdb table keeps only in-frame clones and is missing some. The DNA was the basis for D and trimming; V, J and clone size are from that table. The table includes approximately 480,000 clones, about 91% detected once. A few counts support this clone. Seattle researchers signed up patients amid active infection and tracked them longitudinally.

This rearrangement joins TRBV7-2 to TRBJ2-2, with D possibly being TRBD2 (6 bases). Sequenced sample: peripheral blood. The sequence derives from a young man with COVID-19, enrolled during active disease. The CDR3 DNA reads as TGTGCCAGCAGCTCCCGGACTAAGAACACCGGGGAGCTGTTTTTT. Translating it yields CASSSRTKNTGELFF.